The 16 T cell receptor beta chains given below trace back to one sample, sequenced in a study of Ad26.COV2.S vaccination and SARS-CoV-2 variants. The method was immunoSEQ multiplex PCR; TCRdb's version includes in-frame clones alone and lacks a portion of them. The sample has more than 300,000 clones; around nine tenths are singletons. The treatment: around 19 received Ad26.COV2.S at low or high dose, single or two shots; roughly five received placebo; per-sample allocation not given. It was on day 63 after the first vaccine or placebo injection that samples were taken. This material consisted of peripheral blood, taken in a trial of Ad26.COV2.S vaccine versus placebo. All receptors come from a person between 18 and 65 years old who received the Ad26.COV2.S COVID-19 vaccine or a placebo.

The chain is built from TRBV11-2 and TRBJ2-7; 10 nucleotides agree with TRBD1. V gave up 0 bases and J gave up 5 bases; unmatched junction bases: 7. Germline assignment: CDR1 SGHAT and CDR2 FQNNGV. The CDR3 consists of 16 residues. The CDR3 sequence: CASSLDLVTGGNEQYF. CDR3 DNA sequence: TGTGCCAGCAGCTTAGATCTTGTGACAGGGGGCAACGAGCAGTACTTC.

This clone turned up a few times. The rearrangement joins TRBV7-9 to TRBJ1-2; D is undetermined. V lost 5 bases, J lost 2 bases, and 6 bases lay in between. This CDR3 is 12 amino acids long. Germline lookup yields CDR1 SEHNR and CDR2 FQNEAQ (reference sequence). CDR3 residues: CASSQSNYGYTF. The CDR3 DNA reads TGTGCCAGCAGCCAGAGCAACTATGGCTACACCTTC.

The V gene is TRBV4-1, the J gene TRBJ2-7; 12 bases match TRBD1. This CDR3 has 15 residues. Trimming took 3 bases from V and 1 from J; bases not matched to a gene: 1. CDR1 and CDR2 (germline): MGHRA, YSYEKL. DNA for the CDR3: TGCGCCAGCAGCCAGGGACAGGGGGCTTCCTACGAGCAGTACTTC. This translates into CASSQGQGASYEQYF.

J is TRBJ2-3 and V is TRBV28; 11 bases line up with TRBD2. After removal of 6 bases from V and 9 bases from J, the junction contained 11 bases not matched to a gene. This CDR3 spans 15 amino acids. Germline lookup yields CDR1 MDHEN and CDR2 SYDVKM. The CDR3 DNA reads as TGTGCCAGCAGCTCACTAGCGGGAGCGGTGCGGACGCAGTATTTT. This sequence encodes CASSSLAGAVRTQYF.

The V call is TRBV9, the J call TRBJ1-1; 9 bases are shared with TRBD1. In germline, CDR1 is SGDLS, CDR2 YYNGEE. With 2 bases clipped from V and 3 bases from J, the junction kept 5 bases outside the gene matches. This CDR3 region has 15 residues. The CDR3: CASSVTGGADTEAFF. In nucleotides, the CDR3 is TGTGCCAGCAGCGTTACAGGGGGCGCCGACACTGAAGCTTTCTTT.

The chain uses TRBV11-2 and TRBJ1-1, with D possibly TRBD1 on 6 matching bases. V dropped 1 base and J dropped 5 bases, with 14 bases sitting between them. Germline CDR1 is SGHAT and CDR2 is FQNNGV. The CDR3 is 15 amino acids. CDR3 protein: CASSLGARGVTEAFF. CDR3 DNA: TGTGCCAGCAGCTTAGGGGCCAGGGGAGTAACTGAAGCTTTCTTT.

The chain has TRBV27 and TRBJ2-1; 8 bases map to TRBD2. The CDR3 has 18 residues. Germline CDR1 is MNHEY and CDR2 is SMNVEV (reference sequence). With V trimmed by 2 bases and J by 6 bases, 15 bases remained unmatched. In DNA, the CDR3 is TGTGCCAGCAGTTTAAATCGGCTAGCGGGCCCCACGGGCAATGAGCAGTTCTTC. Translating it yields CASSLNRLAGPTGNEQFF.

The chain uses TRBV28 and TRBJ2-1, with 9 nucleotides matching TRBD1. Per the germline V gene, CDR1 is MDHEN and CDR2 is SYDVKM. J was trimmed by 6 bases and V by 6 bases; bases with no gene match: 9. The CDR3 extends over 15 amino acids. In DNA, the CDR3 is TGTGCCAGCAGCTTCGGGGACAGGGTCTCCAATGAGCAGTTCTTC. Its protein product is CASSFGDRVSNEQFF.

A word on this clone: This same CDR3 is encoded by further DNA sequences in the sample. The chain links TRBV19 to TRBJ2-3, with D unresolved. Germline values: CDR1 LNHDA, CDR2 SQIVND (reference sequence). V shed 3 bases and J shed 0 bases, with 4 bases lying between them. CDR3 length: 13 amino acids. CDR3 bases: TGTGCCAGTAGTATGGGTAGCACAGATACGCAGTATTTT. Protein sequence: CASSMGSTDTQYF. The variable domain in full, completed from reference TRBV19 and TRBJ2-3, reads DGGITQSPKYLFRKEGQNVTLSCEQNLNHDAMYWYRQDPGQGLRLIYYSQIVNDFQKGDIAEGYSVSREKKESFPLTVTSAQKNPTAFYLCASSMGSTDTQYFGPGTRLTVL.

The V and J genes are TRBV15 and TRBJ2-2; 7 bases match TRBD1. The CDR3 is made up of 14 amino acids. V shed 5 bases and J 4 bases; nucleotides not matched to a gene: 4. Germline lookup yields CDR1 LNHNV and CDR2 YYDKDF (reference sequence). CDR3 in DNA: TGTGCCACCAGCTCGGGACAGAGCACCGGGGAGCTGTTTTTT. Its translation is CATSSGQSTGELFF.

The V and J genes are TRBV9 and TRBJ1-1; perhaps TRBD1 as D (6 bases). Germline CDR1 and CDR2: SGDLS and YYNGEE. This CDR3 is 17 amino acids long. The V end was cut by 0 bases, the J end by 1 base, with 16 bases between. The CDR3 DNA reads as TGTGCCAGCAGCGTAGGAGGGGGGCGCGGTCAGAACACTGAAGCTTTCTTT. This gives the protein CASSVGGGRGQNTEAFF. The whole variable domain, remainder taken from reference TRBV9 and TRBJ1-1, is DSGVTQTPKHLITATGQRVTLRCSPRSGDLSVYWYQQSLDQGLQFLIQYYNGEERAKGNILERFSAQQFPDLHSELNLSSLELGDSALYFCASSVGGGRGQNTEAFFGQGTRLTVV.

This chain connects TRBV30 to TRBJ2-7, with D possibly TRBD2 on 6 matching bases. The CDR3 is made up of 14 amino acids. Trimming pared 5 bases from V and 2 bases from J, leaving 16 bases between. Germline V lookup: CDR1 GTSNPN, CDR2 SVGIG (reference sequence). The chain's CDR3 is CAWERGGDPYEQYF. CDR3 DNA: TGTGCCTGGGAGAGGGGCGGGGATCCCTACGAGCAGTACTTC.

V usage is TRBV19 and J usage is TRBJ1-1; no clear D. The CDR3 is 14 amino acids. V dropped 6 bases and J dropped 1 base, with 12 bases sitting between them. Germline values: CDR1 LNHDA, CDR2 SQIVND (reference sequence). In nucleotides, the CDR3 is TGTGCCAGTAGAGTAGACGGAGGGAACACTGAAGCTTTCTTT. Its translation is CASRVDGGNTEAFF.

This clone was recorded a few times. CDR3 bases: TGCGCCAGCAGCTTGAGATCGGGCGGAGGAAACGATTCACCCCTCCACTTT. Protein product: CASSLRSGGGNDSPLHF. The chain recombines TRBV5-1 with TRBJ1-6; no clear D gene. In germline, CDR1 is SGHRS, CDR2 YFSETQ. The CDR3 has 17 residues. Trimming cost V 1 base and J 8 bases, with 19 bases left between them.

CDR3 coding DNA: TGTGCCAGCAGCCAAGATCAGACGAGCACTGAAGCTTTCTTT. Translation: CASSQDQTSTEAFF. The J gene is TRBJ1-1, the V gene TRBV4-2, with unresolved D. The CDR3 totals 14 residues. The V gene's germline CDR1 is LGHNA and CDR2 YNFKEQ. Trimming removed 0 bases from V and 4 bases from J, with 9 bases in between.

The V and J genes are TRBV7-9 and TRBJ1-2, with D unresolved. V was clipped by 2 bases and J by 5 bases, with 9 bases between them. CDR1 is SEHNR, CDR2 FQNEAQ, per germline (reference sequence). This CDR3 contains 13 residues. The CDR3 DNA sequence: TGTGCCAGCAGCTTATCTCCGTTTTATGGCTACACCTTC. Translating it yields CASSLSPFYGYTF.